The present T cell receptor beta chain was sequenced within a study of blood T cells in healthy people across ages. The overall study: There was about one barcoded beta molecule captured by template switching per two T cells.

Primed by a sample-barcoded 5' primer and a J-beta primer mix, a second PCR proceeded for 7 to 11 cycles. With 12 random nucleotides, a template-switch adaptor tagged each individual cDNA molecule. TCRdb reanalysed the 5' RACE reads using MiXCR and keeps one entry per CDR3 protein. The profile covers about 1.4 million distinct CDR3 sequences, with roughly 60% appearing a single time and roughly 6.3% taken by the ten largest. Study outcomes and limitations: It was found that TCR beta diversity correlated strongly with the percentage of naive T cells. The CMV status of each donor remained undetermined, and this could have confounded shifts in expanded clonotypes.

Germline-derived CDR1 and CDR2 are MGHDK and SYGVNS. V was trimmed by 10 bases and J by 1 base, leaving 10 bases between them. The CDR3 has 12 amino acids. As concerns this clonotype: Its matching antigen is unknown.

The source is a man aged 18 to 29 in good health. The V gene is TRBV25-1, the J gene TRBJ1-1; possibly TRBD1 for D (5 bases). Sequencing used blood. CDR3 loop: CATWGGNTEAFF. The CDR3 coding sequence is TGTGCCACCTGGGGGGGGAACACTGAAGCTTTCTTT.